The text below deals with one T cell receptor (beta chain). This clonotype was counted ten times or more. The specificity of this receptor is unknown. Base-call qualities are not available, and no considerably larger clone is one nucleotide away. Libraries of naive CD8 T cells were generated from about 20,000 to 1,000,000 sorted cells, with 10%, 30% or 50% of the purified RNA used. Naive CD8 T cells, defined as CD8+CD4-CCR7+CD45RA+, were FACS-sorted into RLT Plus buffer on a BD FACSAria II. To test detection sensitivity, Jurkat RNA equivalent to more than 9 TCR copies was spiked into samples of roughly 18,000-1,100,000 naive CD8 T cells. Enrichment of CD8 T cells was performed with RosetteSep CD8+ T Cell Enrichment Cocktail and Ficoll-Paque, after which ACK red cell lysis was carried out. The library was obtained by PCR. The sequencing machine was a NextSeq 500. Preparation of bulk TCR libraries followed a previously described approach, with the TCR primers listed in Table S5. Purification of total RNA was performed with the Qiagen AllPrep DNA/RNA kit. Before analysis, reads from multiple sequencing runs of one library were combined. Concerning the study's data processing: Reads were retained only if their TCR constant sequence matched exactly, and those retained reads were trimmed to 150 nt and grouped according to their 12-nt molecular barcodes. Within each barcode group, reads were sub-clustered at a 15% Levenshtein threshold, and quality-weighted consensus sequences were built per RNA molecule. Non-functional sequences were removed, as were lower-count sequences one edit away from another. Based on fitting two negative binomial distributions, any barcode sub-cluster with under 20% of the maximum read count was discarded. TCRdb itself trimmed the public reads at Q25 with fastp, ran MiXCR and retained productive beta chains. Entries that share a CDR3 protein sequence are merged under the most common genes and DNA. In this record, the V and J calls reflect TCRdb's handling and not the investigators' own analysis. This sample lists about half a million distinct CDR3 sequences; roughly 26% were detected once. Around 0.79% of the sample rests with the top ten.

V loses 2 bases at its end and J loses 4 bases; junction bases beyond the gene matches: 1. The germline V gene yields MNHEY for CDR1 and SVGAGI for CDR2. The CDR3, cysteine through phenylalanine, is 13 amino acids long. Only the CDR3 DNA is retained, 39 bases long and in frame from the first base. These data originate in a study of molecular identifiers for immune sequencing clone quantification (dated by TCRdb to about 2018). About the study as a whole: For a replicate experiment, RNA from roughly 20,000 or 100,000 naive CD8 T cells was divided into five aliquots, and four of the five aliquots were sequenced. This methods study used CD8 T cells to benchmark TCR RNA copy counting and molecular-identifier clustering-based TCR repertoire sequencing (MIDCIRS). Results the study describes overall, beyond this receptor: Highly expanded clone sizes could be underestimated if identical TCR molecules share a barcode. A single cell's worth of spiked-in Jurkat TCR RNA was reported detectable even among approximately 930,000 naive CD8 T cells. Naive libraries contained spiked-in Jurkat TCR RNA (10 copies' worth), which is not part of the donor repertoire. Modeling gave 3 to 3.5 recovered TCR RNA copies per cell versus 9.5 to 10 by digital PCR, implying approximately 30% capture efficiency. Without barcode sub-clustering, chimeric consensus sequences inflated TCR diversity; chimeras reached as high as 47%. In CMV-specific effector cells, over 97% of molecules were held by clones above 20 RNA copies, whereas under 1% of molecules were held by such clones in naive cells.

The sequence was obtained from a human donor in good health. Some libraries in this study had Jurkat cell RNA spiked in. Sample: naive CD8+ T cells from blood, with Jurkat cell RNA spiked in. Per the publication, the cell subset or site label means: FACS-sorted CD8+CD4-CCR7+CD45RA+ naive T cells. This chain joins TRBV6-5 to TRBJ2-5, with 7 middle bases fitting TRBD2. The nucleotides are TGTGCCAGCAGTTACGGCGGGGGAGAGACCCAGTACTTC. Its protein product is CASSYGGGETQYF.